This T cell receptor (beta chain) appears in the sequencing data of a study of long-term antiretroviral therapy in people with HIV. Study at large: There is a gap of about a decade between the earliest samples and the later 2015 immediate-ART recommendation.

Survey level was the resolution at which the v3.0 immunoSEQ assay ran. The sequencing target was about 35,000-50,000 T-cell genomes per sample. Sequencing used immunoSEQ multiplex PCR; TCRdb keeps in-frame clones, though not all of them. The sample lists fewer than 40,000 clones; about 85% were seen once. Study outcomes and limitations: Post-ART samples showed increased diversity that remained below transplant donor control levels.

Worth noting for this clone: Antigen specificity is unknown.

This CDR3 is built from 15 residues. Germline lookup yields CDR1 SGHVS and CDR2 FQNEAQ. Between the trimmed V and J ends, which lost 5 bases and 2 bases, there was a span of 13 bases. This TCR was recovered from a woman aged 45 to 65 with HIV. The rearrangement uses TRBV7-8 and TRBJ1-5; unclear D gene. The sample here was unsorted PBMCs, taken 3.1 years after starting antiretroviral therapy. The chain's CDR3 is CASSGLKTGNQPQHF. Written as DNA, the CDR3 is TGTGCCAGCAGCGGACTTAAAACGGGCAATCAGCCCCAGCATTTT.